These 20 T cell receptor beta chains came from one sample sequenced in a study of shared clonotypes between healthy human individuals (dated by TCRdb to 2020 to 2021). Library generation was performed with the immunoSEQ multiplex PCR assay. TCRdb mirrors the immuneACCESS table, restricted to in-frame sequences. Some clones are absent from its copies; in checked studies, under half trace to an unresolved V gene, and the reason for the others is unknown. This sample is represented by more than 150,000 clones; around 93% of them were singletons. Jointly, the top ten make up 0.067% of the sample. Input material: naive CD4+ T cells sorted from blood. Sample cell subset or site, as interpreted from the label and publication: CD45RA+ positively selected. The receptors originated from a woman between 25 and 40 years old in good health.

The chain links TRBV5-1 to TRBJ1-1; no clear D gene. Trimming took 4 bases from V and 5 from J, leaving 15 bases between them. CDR1 and CDR2 (germline): SGHRS, YFSETQ. The CDR3 has 14 residues. CDR3 in DNA: TGCGCCAGCAGCCGGGGAGGCGCACAAACTGAAGCTTTCTTT. It yields the protein CASSRGGAQTEAFF.

V gene TRBV28 combines with J gene TRBJ2-4, with 14 bases that match TRBD2. Germline CDR1 is MDHEN and CDR2 is SYDVKM. The trim removed 6 bases at V and 7 bases at J, leaving 2 bases unmatched. The length of the CDR3 is 14 residues. The chain's CDR3 is CASSGLAGGNIQYF. DNA of the CDR3: TGTGCCAGCAGCGGACTAGCGGGAGGCAACATTCAGTACTTC.

The chain uses TRBV15 and TRBJ2-7, with 8 bases fitting TRBD2. Germline assignment: CDR1 LNHNV and CDR2 YYDKDF (reference sequence). V gave up 1 base and J gave up 3 bases; unmatched junction bases: 11. This CDR3 is 17 amino acids long. CDR3 amino acids: CATSRGNPGLENYEQYF. In DNA form, the CDR3 reads TGTGCCACCAGCAGAGGAAATCCGGGACTAGAGAACTACGAGCAGTACTTC.

V is TRBV10-3 and J is TRBJ2-5; 9 positions agree with TRBD2. Trimming at V came to 11 bases and at J to 5 bases, leaving 9 bases not matched to a gene. The CDR3 contains 13 residues. Germline CDR1 is ENHRY and CDR2 is SYGVKD. The CDR3 loop is CAAKREVEETQYF. The CDR3 nucleotides read TGTGCCGCAAAGCGGGAGGTGGAGGAGACCCAGTACTTC.

The V call is TRBV7-2, the J call TRBJ1-4; no firm D call. V was pared by 5 bases and J by 6 bases, with 10 bases between. Germline values: CDR1 SGHTA, CDR2 FQGNSA. The length of the CDR3 is 13 residues. The CDR3 region is CASSPWDYEKLFF. The CDR3 nucleotides are TGTGCCAGCAGCCCCTGGGATTATGAAAAACTGTTTTTT. The full variable domain, completed using reference TRBV7-2 and TRBJ1-4, is GAGVSQSPSNKVTEKGKDVELRCDPISGHTALYWYRQSLGQGLEFLIYFQGNSAPDKSGLPSDRFSAERTGGSVSTLTIQRTQQEDSAVYLCASSPWDYEKLFFGSGTQLSVL.

V usage is TRBV28 and J usage is TRBJ2-5; the D is unclear. The tail of the sequence fits TRBJ2-7 better, so the J call may be wrong. CDR3 length: 17 amino acids. The germline V gene has CDR1 MDHEN and CDR2 SYDVKM. The CDR3 sequence: CASSLPSSVLDFYEQYF. The DNA for the CDR3 is TGTGCCAGCAGTCTCCCCTCGTCGGTATTGGATTTCTACGAGCAGTACTTC.

The chain employs TRBV6-6 and TRBJ1-5, with TRBD1 matching over 11 bases. Trimming removed 5 bases from V and 5 bases from J; junction bases left unmatched: 8. Germline lookup yields CDR1 MNHNY and CDR2 SVGAGI (reference sequence). This CDR3 comprises 16 residues. The CDR3: CASSQRDRGAYQPQHF. In DNA form, the CDR3 reads TGTGCCAGCAGTCAAAGGGACAGGGGGGCATATCAGCCCCAGCATTTT.

The rearrangement joins TRBV11-1 to TRBJ2-1; TRBD2 matches 10 bases. The CDR3 runs to 16 residues. Germline V lookup: CDR1 SGHAT, CDR2 FQDESV (reference sequence). Trimming removed 5 bases from V and 6 bases from J; junction bases left unmatched: 10. The CDR3 loop is CASSPALAGVGNEQFF. Here the CDR3 DNA reads TGTGCCAGCAGCCCAGCCCTAGCGGGAGTGGGCAATGAGCAGTTCTTC.

The chain is built from TRBV6-1 and TRBJ1-4; maybe TRBD1 (5 bases). Per the germline V gene, CDR1 is MNHNS and CDR2 is SASEGT. V was cut by 11 bases and J by 5 bases, with 15 bases left in between. This CDR3 contains 13 residues. The CDR3 protein is CAVSKGRNEKLFF. CDR3 nucleotide sequence: TGTGCCGTGAGCAAGGGACGGAATGAAAAACTGTTTTTT.

The rearrangement links TRBV27 to TRBJ2-7, with D maybe TRBD2 (5 bases). The V gene's germline CDR1 is MNHEY and CDR2 SMNVEV (reference sequence). The V end lost 4 bases, the J end lost 2 bases, and 15 bases lay between the germline ends. The CDR3 runs to 15 residues. The CDR3 nucleotides are TGTGCCAGCAGTTCATACCCGGGGTCTACCTACGAGCAGTACTTC. As protein: CASSSYPGSTYEQYF.

This chain joins TRBV21-1 and TRBJ1-3; no check of the table's D call, TRBD1, against the DNA was made. TRBV21-1 is a documented pseudogene. This CDR3 comprises 17 residues. This chain's CDR3 is CASQNGEVAGGENTIYF. The CDR3 DNA follows: TGTGCCAGCCAAAATGGGGAGGTTGCAGGGGGCGAAAACACCATATATTTT.

The V and J genes are TRBV25-1 and TRBJ2-7; 9 positions agree with TRBD2. Losses at the gene ends were 5 bases for V and 4 bases for J; bases not matched to a gene: 3. This CDR3 is 13 amino acids long. Germline lookup yields CDR1 MGHDK and CDR2 SYGVNS. CDR3 in DNA: TGTGCCAGCAGTCGGCGGGAGGGATACGAGCAGTACTTC. Residues: CASSRREGYEQYF.

V gene TRBV27 combines with J gene TRBJ2-3; 13 positions agree with TRBD2. Germline trimming cut 7 bases from V and 3 bases from J; bases unmatched to any gene: 4. The CDR3 is 15 amino acids. CDR1 and CDR2 (germline): MNHEY, SMNVEV (reference sequence). This chain's CDR3 is CASTKTSGRTDTQYF. In DNA, the CDR3 is TGTGCCAGCACGAAGACTAGCGGGAGGACAGATACGCAGTATTTT.

J is TRBJ2-1 and V is TRBV6-4; D is unclear. This CDR3 is built from 14 residues. V dropped 1 base and J dropped 6 bases, with 10 bases sitting between them. Germline assignment: CDR1 MRHNA and CDR2 SNTAGT. The CDR3 DNA reads TGTGCCAGCAGTGACTTCAGTGGCAGCAATGAGCAGTTCTTC. This sequence encodes CASSDFSGSNEQFF.

The chain uses TRBV27 and TRBJ2-1, with TRBD2 identical over 9 bases. This CDR3 has 16 residues. With V trimmed by 5 bases and J by 4 bases, 9 bases remained unmatched. From germline, CDR1 is MNHEY and CDR2 SMNVEV (reference sequence). The CDR3 is CASSPQREALYNEQFF. The CDR3 bases are TGTGCCAGCAGTCCGCAGCGGGAGGCCCTATACAATGAGCAGTTCTTC.

The chain carries TRBV18 and TRBJ2-7, with D perhaps matching TRBD2 (5 bases). The length of the CDR3 is 14 residues. The V and J ends lost 3 bases and 0 bases respectively, with 9 bases between them. Germline V gives CDR1 KGHSH, CDR2 LQKENI. The CDR3 region is CASSPRRDSYEQYF. Written as DNA, the CDR3 is TGTGCCAGCTCACCTAGACGGGACTCCTACGAGCAGTACTTC.

V is TRBV5-1 and J is TRBJ1-4; TRBD1 is a possible D gene (5 bases). V lost 0 bases and J 3 bases, leaving 9 bases between the germline ends. Germline loops: CDR1 SGHRS, CDR2 YFSETQ. The CDR3 consists of 15 residues. The CDR3, as DNA: TGCGCCAGCAGCTTGGACGGAGGGGCTAATGAAAAACTGTTTTTT. It yields the protein CASSLDGGANEKLFF.

This rearrangement joins TRBV29-1 to TRBJ1-1; 12 positions agree with TRBD1. Germline CDR1 SQVTM, CDR2 ANQGSEA. CDR3 length: 13 residues. V was clipped by 8 bases and J by 6 bases; unmatched bases: 7. In DNA, the CDR3 is TGCAGCTCATGGGGACAGGGGGCCGCTGAAGCTTTCTTT. Protein sequence: CSSWGQGAAEAFF. The complete variable domain, with remaining parts taken from reference TRBV29-1 and TRBJ1-1, reads SAVISQKPSRDICQRGTSLTIQCQVDSQVTMMFWYRQQPGQSLTLIATANQGSEATYESGFVIDKFPISRPNLTFSTLTVSNMSPEDSSIYLCSSWGQGAAEAFFGQGTRLTVV.

The chain recombines TRBV6-5 with TRBJ2-1, with 8 bases aligning to TRBD2. V shed 6 bases and J 8 bases; nucleotides not matched to a gene: 3. The CDR3 spans 12 residues. Germline loops: CDR1 MNHEY, CDR2 SVGAGI. The CDR3 spells CASSRSGDEQFF. The DNA for the CDR3 is TGTGCCAGCAGCCGTAGCGGGGATGAGCAGTTCTTC.

The V and J genes are TRBV30 and TRBJ2-1; D is possibly TRBD1 or TRBD2 (5 bases each). This CDR3 has 14 amino acids. Trimming shortened V by 0 bases and J by 4 bases, and 10 bases separated the two germline ends. Looked up from germline, CDR1 is GTSNPN and CDR2 is SVGIG (reference sequence). The CDR3 sequence is CAWSVGPSYNEQFF. The CDR3 DNA is TGTGCCTGGAGTGTGGGACCATCATACAATGAGCAGTTCTTC.